This T cell receptor (beta chain) was retrieved from a study of memory CD8 T cells in hepatitis C reinfection. Study background: Late or post reinfection samples were taken 12 to 24 weeks after detection.

Profiling relied on immunoSEQ multiplex PCR, and the TCRdb table lists in-frame clones only, not all of them. The sample consists of some 50,000 clones, roughly 89% of them appearing once. The time point denotes: late/post reinfection, 12 to 24 weeks after detection. TCR sequencing was done directly ex vivo on sorted cells, without expansion in vitro. Control naive CD8 T cells came from a couple of donors at all three reinfection time points. The V end was cut by 3 bases, the J end by 4 bases, with 14 bases between. This CDR3 region has 15 residues. Germline CDR1 and CDR2: LNHDA and SQIVND (reference sequence).

J is TRBJ2-3 and V is TRBV19; D is possibly TRBD1 (5 bases). The specimen was naive CD8+ T cells sorted from blood. This TCR derives from a man aged 18 to 29 with hepatitis C virus infection. CDR3 loop: CASSIEPTQADTQYF. As DNA, the CDR3 is TGTGCCAGTAGTATCGAACCAACACAGGCAGATACGCAGTATTTT. Variable domain in full (rest from reference TRBV19 and TRBJ2-3): DGGITQSPKYLFRKEGQNVTLSCEQNLNHDAMYWYRQDPGQGLRLIYYSQIVNDFQKGDIAEGYSVSREKKESFPLTVTSAQKNPTAFYLCASSIEPTQADTQYFGPGTRLTVL.